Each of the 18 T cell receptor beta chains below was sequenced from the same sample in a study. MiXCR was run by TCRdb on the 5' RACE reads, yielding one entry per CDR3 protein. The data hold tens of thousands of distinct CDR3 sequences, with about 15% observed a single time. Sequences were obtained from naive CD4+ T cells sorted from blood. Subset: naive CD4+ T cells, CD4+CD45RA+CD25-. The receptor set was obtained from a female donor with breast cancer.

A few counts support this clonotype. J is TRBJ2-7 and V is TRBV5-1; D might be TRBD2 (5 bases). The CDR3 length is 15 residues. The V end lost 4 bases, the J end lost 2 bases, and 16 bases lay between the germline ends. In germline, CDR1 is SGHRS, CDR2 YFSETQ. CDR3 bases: TGCGCCAGCAGCCCCGCTTTAAGCGGTACCTACGAGCAGTACTTC. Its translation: CASSPALSGTYEQYF. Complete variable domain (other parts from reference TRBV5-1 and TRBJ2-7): KAGVTQTPRYLIKTRGQQVTLSCSPISGHRSVSWYQQTPGQGLQFLFEYFSETQRNKGNFPGRFSGRQFSNSRSEMNVSTLELGDSALYLCASSPALSGTYEQYFGPGTRLTVT.

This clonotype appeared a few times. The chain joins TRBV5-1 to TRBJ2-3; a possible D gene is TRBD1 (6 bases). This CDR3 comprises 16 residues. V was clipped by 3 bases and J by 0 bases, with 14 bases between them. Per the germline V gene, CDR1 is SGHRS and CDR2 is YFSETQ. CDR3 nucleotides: TGCGCCAGCAGCTCCGGACAGTTCAAGAGCACAGATACGCAGTATTTT. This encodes CASSSGQFKSTDTQYF. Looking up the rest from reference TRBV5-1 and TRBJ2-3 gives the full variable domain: KAGVTQTPRYLIKTRGQQVTLSCSPISGHRSVSWYQQTPGQGLQFLFEYFSETQRNKGNFPGRFSGRQFSNSRSEMNVSTLELGDSALYLCASSSGQFKSTDTQYFGPGTRLTVL.

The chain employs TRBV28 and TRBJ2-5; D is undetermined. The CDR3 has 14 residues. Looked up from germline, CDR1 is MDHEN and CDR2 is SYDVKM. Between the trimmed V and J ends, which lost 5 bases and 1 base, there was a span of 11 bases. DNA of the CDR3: TGTGCCAGCAGTGGCATTTTACTCCAAGAGACCCAGTACTTC. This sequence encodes CASSGILLQETQYF.

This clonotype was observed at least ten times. CDR3 protein: CASSLAGGSYEQYF. The CDR3 nucleotides read TGTGCCAGCAGCTTGGCAGGGGGCTCCTACGAGCAGTACTTC. The chain combines TRBV7-9 with TRBJ2-7, with 7 bases that match TRBD1. The V gene's germline CDR1 is SEHNR and CDR2 FQNEAQ (reference sequence). V lost 3 bases and J lost 0; bases outside the gene matches: 2. The CDR3 length is 14 residues. Drawing the rest from reference TRBV7-9 and TRBJ2-7, the complete variable domain is DTGVSQNPRHKITKRGQNVTFRCDPISEHNRLYWYRQTLGQGPEFLTYFQNEAQLEKSRLLSDRFSAERPKGSFSTLEIQRTEQGDSAMYLCASSLAGGSYEQYFGPGTRLTVT.

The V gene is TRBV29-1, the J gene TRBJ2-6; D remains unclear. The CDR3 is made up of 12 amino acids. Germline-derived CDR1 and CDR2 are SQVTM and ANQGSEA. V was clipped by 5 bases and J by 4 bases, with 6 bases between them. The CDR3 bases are TGCAGCGTTCACGGGGGGGCCAACGTCCTGACTTTC. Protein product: CSVHGGANVLTF.

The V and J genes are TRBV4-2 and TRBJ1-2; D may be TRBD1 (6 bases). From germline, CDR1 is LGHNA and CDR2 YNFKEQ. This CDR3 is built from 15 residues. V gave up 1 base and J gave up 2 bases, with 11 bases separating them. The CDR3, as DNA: TGTGCCAGCAGCCAAGTAGGGCAGGGGAACTATGGCTACACCTTC. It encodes CASSQVGQGNYGYTF.

The CDR3 coding sequence is TGTGCCAGCAGCCTACTAGCGGGAGACTACAATGAGCAGTTCTTC. Translated, it gives CASSLLAGDYNEQFF. V usage is TRBV12-3 or TRBV12-4 and J usage is TRBJ2-1; TRBD2 agrees at 11 bases. This CDR3 contains 15 residues. Trimming at V came to 6 bases and at J to 3 bases, leaving 4 bases not matched to a gene.

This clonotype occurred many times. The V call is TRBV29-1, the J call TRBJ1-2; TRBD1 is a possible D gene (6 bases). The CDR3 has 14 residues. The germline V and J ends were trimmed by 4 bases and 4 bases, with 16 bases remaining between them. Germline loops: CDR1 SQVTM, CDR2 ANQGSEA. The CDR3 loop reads CSVVGTPQAYGYTF. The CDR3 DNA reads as TGCAGCGTTGTAGGGACACCCCAGGCCTATGGCTACACCTTC.

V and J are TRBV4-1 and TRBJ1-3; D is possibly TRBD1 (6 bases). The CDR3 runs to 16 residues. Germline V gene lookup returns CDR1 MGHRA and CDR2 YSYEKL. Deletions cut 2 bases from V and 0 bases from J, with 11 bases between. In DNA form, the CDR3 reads TGCGCCAGCAGCCAACAAGACAGGCACTCTGGAAACACCATATATTTT. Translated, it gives CASSQQDRHSGNTIYF.

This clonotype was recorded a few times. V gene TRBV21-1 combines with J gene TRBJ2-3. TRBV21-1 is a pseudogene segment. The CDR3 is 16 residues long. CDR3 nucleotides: TGTGCCAGCAGCAACTTAGGACCGAGGAACACAGATACGCAGTATTTT. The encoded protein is CASSNLGPRNTDTQYF.

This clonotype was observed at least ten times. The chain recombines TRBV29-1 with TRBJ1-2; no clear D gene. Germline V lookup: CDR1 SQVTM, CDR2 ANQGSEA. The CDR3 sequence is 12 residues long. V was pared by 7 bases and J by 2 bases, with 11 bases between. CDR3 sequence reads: CSASIGNYGYTF. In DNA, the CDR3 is TGCAGCGCTTCTATAGGAAACTATGGCTACACCTTC.

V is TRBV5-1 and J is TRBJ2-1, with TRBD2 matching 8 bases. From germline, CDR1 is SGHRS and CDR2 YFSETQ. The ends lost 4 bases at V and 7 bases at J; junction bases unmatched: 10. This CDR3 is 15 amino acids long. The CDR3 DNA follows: TGCGCCAGCAGCACGATAGCGGGAAAAAGGAATGAGCAGTTCTTC. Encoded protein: CASSTIAGKRNEQFF.

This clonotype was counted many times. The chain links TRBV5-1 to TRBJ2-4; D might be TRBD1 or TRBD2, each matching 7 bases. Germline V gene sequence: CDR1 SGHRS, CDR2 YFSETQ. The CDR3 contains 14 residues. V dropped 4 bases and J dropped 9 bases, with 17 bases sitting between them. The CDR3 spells CASSPQGPGGIQYF. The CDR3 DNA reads TGCGCCAGCAGCCCACAGGGGCCGGGGGGCATTCAGTACTTC.

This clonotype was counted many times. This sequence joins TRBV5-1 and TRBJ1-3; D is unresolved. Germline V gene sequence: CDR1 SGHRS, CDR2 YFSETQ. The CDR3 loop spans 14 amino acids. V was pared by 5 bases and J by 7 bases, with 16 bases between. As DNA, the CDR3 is TGCGCCAGCAGTCCGGGCAACTCGGGGAACACCATATATTTT. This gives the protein CASSPGNSGNTIYF.

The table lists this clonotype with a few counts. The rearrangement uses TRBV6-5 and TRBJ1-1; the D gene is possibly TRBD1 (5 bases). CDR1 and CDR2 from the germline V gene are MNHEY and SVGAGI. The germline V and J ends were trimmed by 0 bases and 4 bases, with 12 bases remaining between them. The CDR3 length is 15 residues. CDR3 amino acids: CASSYSHQGGTEAFF. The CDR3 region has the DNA TGTGCCAGCAGTTACTCTCACCAGGGAGGCACTGAAGCTTTCTTT.

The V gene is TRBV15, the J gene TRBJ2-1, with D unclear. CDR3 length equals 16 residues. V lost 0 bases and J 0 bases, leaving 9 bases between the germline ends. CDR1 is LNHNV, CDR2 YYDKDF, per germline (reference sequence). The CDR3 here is CATSREKPGSYNEQFF. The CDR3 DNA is TGTGCCACCAGCAGAGAGAAGCCGGGCTCCTACAATGAGCAGTTCTTC.

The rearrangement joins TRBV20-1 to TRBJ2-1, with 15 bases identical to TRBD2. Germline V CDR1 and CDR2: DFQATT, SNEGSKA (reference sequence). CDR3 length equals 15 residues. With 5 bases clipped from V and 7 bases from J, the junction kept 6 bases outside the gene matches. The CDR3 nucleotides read TGCAGTGCTTTCTACGGACTAGCGGGAGGGAATGAGCAGTTCTTC. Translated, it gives CSAFYGLAGGNEQFF.

In nucleotides, the CDR3 is TGTGCCAGCAGTTTAGATTGGACAGGGAATCAGCCCCAGCATTTT. Translated, it gives CASSLDWTGNQPQHF. The chain carries TRBV12-3 or TRBV12-4 and TRBJ1-5; 8 bases fit TRBD1. Trimming cost V 1 base and J 4 bases; bases outside gene matches: 3. The CDR3 covers 15 residues.